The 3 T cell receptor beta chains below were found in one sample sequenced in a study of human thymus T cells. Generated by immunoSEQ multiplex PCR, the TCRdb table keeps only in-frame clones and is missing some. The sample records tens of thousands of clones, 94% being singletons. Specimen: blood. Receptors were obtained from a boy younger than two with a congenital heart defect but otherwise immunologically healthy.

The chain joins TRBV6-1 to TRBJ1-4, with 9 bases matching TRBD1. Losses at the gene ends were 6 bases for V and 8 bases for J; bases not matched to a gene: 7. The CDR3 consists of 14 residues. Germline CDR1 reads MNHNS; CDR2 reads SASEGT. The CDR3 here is CASSALQGAEKLFF. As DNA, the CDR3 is TGTGCCAGCAGCGCCTTACAGGGGGCGGAAAAACTGTTTTTT.

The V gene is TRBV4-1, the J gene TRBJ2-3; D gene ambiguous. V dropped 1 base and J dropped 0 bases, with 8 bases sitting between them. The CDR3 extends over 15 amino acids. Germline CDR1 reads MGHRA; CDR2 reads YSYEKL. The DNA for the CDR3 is TGCGCCAGCAGCCAAGGTACAGCTAGCACAGATACGCAGTATTTT. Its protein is CASSQGTASTDTQYF.

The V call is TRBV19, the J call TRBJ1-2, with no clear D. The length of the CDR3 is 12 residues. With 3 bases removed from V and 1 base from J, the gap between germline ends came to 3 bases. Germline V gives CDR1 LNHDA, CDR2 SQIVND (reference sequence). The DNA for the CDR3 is TGTGCCAGTAGTATGAATAACTATGGCTACACCTTC. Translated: CASSMNNYGYTF. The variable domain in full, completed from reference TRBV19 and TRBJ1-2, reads DGGITQSPKYLFRKEGQNVTLSCEQNLNHDAMYWYRQDPGQGLRLIYYSQIVNDFQKGDIAEGYSVSREKKESFPLTVTSAQKNPTAFYLCASSMNNYGYTFGSGTRLTVV.